The sequence of this TCR beta chain was determined in a study of shared clonotypes between healthy human individuals. Overall study findings and caveats: Rarefaction demonstrated incomplete sorted-subset sequencing despite large depth. The study found lower generation probabilities in non-shared clonotypes than in those shared by all four donors.

The deep-level immunoSEQ assay was used. The authors distributed each subset's genomic DNA evenly over several immunoSEQ plates. Produced via immunoSEQ multiplex PCR; TCRdb's table is partial and in-frame only. This table has roughly 2,300,000 clones, 85% to 95% appearing once. The CDR3 is made up of 16 amino acids. Germline CDR1 SGHRS, CDR2 YFSETQ. V was cut by 4 bases and J by 6 bases, with 22 bases left in between. To note about this clone: The antigen remains unidentified.

This sequence originates from a man younger than 35 in good health. Some clones in this sample may be carry-over from other donors' samples. The sequenced material came from naive CD4+ T cells from PBMCs. Subset defined: CD45RA+ positively selected. The chain has TRBV5-1 and TRBJ1-2; D remains unclear. The CDR3 DNA reads TGCGCCAGCAGCCCCGGTACCGGGCTCTGGGGTGATGGCTACACCTTC. Encoded protein: CASSPGTGLWGDGYTF. The full variable domain, rest sourced from reference TRBV5-1 and TRBJ1-2, is KAGVTQTPRYLIKTRGQQVTLSCSPISGHRSVSWYQQTPGQGLQFLFEYFSETQRNKGNFPGRFSGRQFSNSRSEMNVSTLELGDSALYLCASSPGTGLWGDGYTFGSGTRLTVV.